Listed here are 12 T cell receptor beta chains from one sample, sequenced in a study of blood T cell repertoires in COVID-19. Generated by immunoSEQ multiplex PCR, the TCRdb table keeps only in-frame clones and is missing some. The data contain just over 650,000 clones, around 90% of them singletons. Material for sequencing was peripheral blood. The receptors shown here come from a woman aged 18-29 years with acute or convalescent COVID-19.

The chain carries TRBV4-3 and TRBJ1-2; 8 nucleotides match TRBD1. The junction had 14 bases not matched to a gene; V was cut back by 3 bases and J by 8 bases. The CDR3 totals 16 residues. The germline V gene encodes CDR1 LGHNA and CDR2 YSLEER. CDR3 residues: CASSQRQGTKVWGYTF. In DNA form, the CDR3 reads TGCGCCAGCAGCCAGAGACAGGGGACAAAGGTGTGGGGCTACACCTTC.

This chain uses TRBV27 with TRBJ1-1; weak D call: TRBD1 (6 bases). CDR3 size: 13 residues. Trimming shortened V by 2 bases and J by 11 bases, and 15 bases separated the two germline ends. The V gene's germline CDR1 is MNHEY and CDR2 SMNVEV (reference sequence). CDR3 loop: CASSLVTGTRAFF. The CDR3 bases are TGTGCCAGCAGTTTAGTAACAGGGACGCGCGCTTTCTTT.

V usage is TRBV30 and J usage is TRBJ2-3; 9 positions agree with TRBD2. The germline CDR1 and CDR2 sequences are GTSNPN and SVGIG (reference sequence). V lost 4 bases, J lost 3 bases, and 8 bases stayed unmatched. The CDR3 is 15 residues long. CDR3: CAWNFGLAGTDTQYF. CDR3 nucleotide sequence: TGTGCCTGGAATTTTGGGCTAGCGGGGACAGATACGCAGTATTTT.

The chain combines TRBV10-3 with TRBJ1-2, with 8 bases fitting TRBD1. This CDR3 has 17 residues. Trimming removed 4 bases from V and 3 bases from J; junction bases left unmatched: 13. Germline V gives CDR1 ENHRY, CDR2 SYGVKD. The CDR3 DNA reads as TGTGCCATCAGTGGGGGGGACAGGTCCTTCCCCGACTATGGCTACACCTTC. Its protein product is CAISGGDRSFPDYGYTF.

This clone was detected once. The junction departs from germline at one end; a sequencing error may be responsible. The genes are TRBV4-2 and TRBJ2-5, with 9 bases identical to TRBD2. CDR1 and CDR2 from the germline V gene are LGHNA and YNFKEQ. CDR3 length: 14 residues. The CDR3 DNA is TGTGCCAGCAGTCCTAGCGGGGCTGTAGAGACTCAGTACTTC. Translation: CASSPSGAVETQYF.

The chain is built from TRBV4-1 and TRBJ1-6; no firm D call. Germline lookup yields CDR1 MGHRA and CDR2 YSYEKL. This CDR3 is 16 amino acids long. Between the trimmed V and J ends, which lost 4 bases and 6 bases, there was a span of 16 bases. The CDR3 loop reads CASSPRSIAGNSPLHF. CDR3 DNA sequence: TGCGCCAGCAGCCCGCGAAGTATAGCGGGTAATTCACCCCTCCACTTT.

This CDR3 is CASSLLIRENTEAFF. CDR3 nucleotide sequence: TGTGCCAGCAGCTTACTGATCCGGGAAAACACTGAAGCTTTCTTT. The V call is TRBV7-6, the J call TRBJ1-1; D is undetermined. The CDR3 has 15 residues. The V gene lost 2 bases and the J gene lost 2 bases, with 12 bases spanning the gap. CDR1 is SGHVS and CDR2 is FNYEAQ in the germline V gene.

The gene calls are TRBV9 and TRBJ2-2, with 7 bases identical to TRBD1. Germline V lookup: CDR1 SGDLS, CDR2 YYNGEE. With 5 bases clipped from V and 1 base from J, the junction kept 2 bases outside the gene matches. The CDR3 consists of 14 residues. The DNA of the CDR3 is TGTGCCAGCAGGGGGGACAGGAACACCGGGGAGCTGTTTTTT. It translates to CASRGDRNTGELFF.

The CDR3 region is CASSQNTGVYGYTF. The CDR3 DNA sequence: TGCGCCAGCAGTCAGAATACAGGGGTTTATGGCTACACCTTC. The chain has TRBV5-1 and TRBJ1-2, with 7 bases matching TRBD1. Per the germline V gene, CDR1 is SGHRS and CDR2 is YFSETQ. Germline trimming cut 5 bases from V and 5 bases from J; bases unmatched to any gene: 9. This CDR3 has 14 amino acids.

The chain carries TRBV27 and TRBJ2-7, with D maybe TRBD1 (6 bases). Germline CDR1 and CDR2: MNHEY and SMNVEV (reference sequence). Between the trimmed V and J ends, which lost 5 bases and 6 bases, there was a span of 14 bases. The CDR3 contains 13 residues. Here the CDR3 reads CASSPRGLLEQYF. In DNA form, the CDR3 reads TGTGCCAGCAGTCCCAGGGGTCTACTCGAGCAGTACTTC.

The CDR3 sequence is CASRGQGDNQPQHF. DNA of the CDR3: TGTGCCAGTAGGGGACAGGGAGACAATCAGCCCCAGCATTTT. The rearrangement uses TRBV25-1 and TRBJ1-5; 9 bases agree with TRBD1. CDR3 length: 14 amino acids. Unmatched junction bases numbered 6, after V lost 9 bases and J lost 3 bases. CDR1 is MGHDK and CDR2 is SYGVNS in the germline V gene.

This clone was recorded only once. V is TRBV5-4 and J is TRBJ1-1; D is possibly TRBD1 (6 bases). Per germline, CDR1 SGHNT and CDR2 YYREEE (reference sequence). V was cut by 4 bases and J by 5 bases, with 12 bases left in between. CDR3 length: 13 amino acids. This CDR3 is CASSPGQTTEAFF. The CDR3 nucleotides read TGTGCCAGCAGCCCAGGACAGACGACTGAAGCTTTCTTT. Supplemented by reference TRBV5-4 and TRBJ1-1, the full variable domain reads ETGVTQSPTHLIKTRGQQVTLRCSSQSGHNTVSWYQQALGQGPQFIFQYYREEENGRGNFPPRFSGLQFPNYSSELNVNALELDDSALYLCASSPGQTTEAFFGQGTRLTVV.